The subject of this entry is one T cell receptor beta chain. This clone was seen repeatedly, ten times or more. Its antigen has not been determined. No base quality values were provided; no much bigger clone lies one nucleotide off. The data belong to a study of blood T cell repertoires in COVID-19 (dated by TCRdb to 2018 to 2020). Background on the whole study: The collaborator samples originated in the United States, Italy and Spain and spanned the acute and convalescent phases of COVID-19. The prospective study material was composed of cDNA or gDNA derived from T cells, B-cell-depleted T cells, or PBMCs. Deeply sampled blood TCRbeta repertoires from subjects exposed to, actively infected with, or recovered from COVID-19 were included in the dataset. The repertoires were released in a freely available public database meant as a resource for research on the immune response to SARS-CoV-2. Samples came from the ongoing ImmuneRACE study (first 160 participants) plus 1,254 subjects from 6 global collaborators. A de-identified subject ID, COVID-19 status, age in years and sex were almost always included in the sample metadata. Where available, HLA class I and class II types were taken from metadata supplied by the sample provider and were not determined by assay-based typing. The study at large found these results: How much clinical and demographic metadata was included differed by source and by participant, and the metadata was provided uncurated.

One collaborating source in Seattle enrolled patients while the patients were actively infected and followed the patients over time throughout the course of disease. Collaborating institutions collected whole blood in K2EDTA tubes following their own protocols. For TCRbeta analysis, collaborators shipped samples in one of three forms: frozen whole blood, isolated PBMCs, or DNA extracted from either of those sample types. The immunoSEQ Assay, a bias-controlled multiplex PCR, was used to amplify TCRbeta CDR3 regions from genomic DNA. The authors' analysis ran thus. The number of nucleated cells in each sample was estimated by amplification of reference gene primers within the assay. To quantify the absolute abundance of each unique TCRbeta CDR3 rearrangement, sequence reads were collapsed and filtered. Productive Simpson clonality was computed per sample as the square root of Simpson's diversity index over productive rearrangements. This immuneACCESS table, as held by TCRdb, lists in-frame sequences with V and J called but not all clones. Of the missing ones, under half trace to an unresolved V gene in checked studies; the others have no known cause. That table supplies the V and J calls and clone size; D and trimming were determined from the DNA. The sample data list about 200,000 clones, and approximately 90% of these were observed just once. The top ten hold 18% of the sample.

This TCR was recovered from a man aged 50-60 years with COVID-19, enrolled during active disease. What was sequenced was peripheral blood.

The DNA is as follows: TGTGCCAGCAGCCAAGATGGGGCAGGGTCTCACTATGGCTACACCTTC. Translated, this gives CASSQDGAGSHYGYTF. The rearrangement combines TRBV4-2 with TRBJ1-2; perhaps TRBD1 is the D gene, with 5 bases matching. CDR1 and CDR2 were assigned from the germline V gene as LGHNA and YNFKEQ. CDR3 length: 16 amino acids, cysteine to phenylalanine. Only the CDR3 DNA is retained, 48 bases long and in frame from the first base. The trim is 0 bases for V and 3 bases for J, with a gap of 14 bases between the germline ends.